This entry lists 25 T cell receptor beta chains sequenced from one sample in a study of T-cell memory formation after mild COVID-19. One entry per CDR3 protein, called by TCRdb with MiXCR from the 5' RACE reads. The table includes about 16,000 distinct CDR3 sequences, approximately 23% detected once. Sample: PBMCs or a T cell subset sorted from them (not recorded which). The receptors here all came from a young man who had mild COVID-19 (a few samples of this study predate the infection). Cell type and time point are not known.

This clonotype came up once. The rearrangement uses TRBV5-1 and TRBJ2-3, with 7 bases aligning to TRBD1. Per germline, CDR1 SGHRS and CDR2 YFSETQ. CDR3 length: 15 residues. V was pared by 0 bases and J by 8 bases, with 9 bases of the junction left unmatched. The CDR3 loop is CASSLGQGTIGTQYF. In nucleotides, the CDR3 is TGCGCCAGCAGCTTGGGACAGGGTACGATCGGTACGCAGTATTTT.

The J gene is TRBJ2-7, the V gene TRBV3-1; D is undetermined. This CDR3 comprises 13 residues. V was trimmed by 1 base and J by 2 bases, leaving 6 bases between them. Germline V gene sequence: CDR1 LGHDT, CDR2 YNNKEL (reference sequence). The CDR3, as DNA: TGTGCCAGCAGCCAAGCCCTCACCTACGAGCAGTACTTC. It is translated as CASSQALTYEQYF.

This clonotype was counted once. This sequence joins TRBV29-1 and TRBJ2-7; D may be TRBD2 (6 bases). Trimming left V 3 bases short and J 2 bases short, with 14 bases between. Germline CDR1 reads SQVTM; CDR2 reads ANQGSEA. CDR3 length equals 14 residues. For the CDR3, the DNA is TGCAGCGTTGAGTTGTGGGACTCGCCCTACGAGCAGTACTTC. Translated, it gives CSVELWDSPYEQYF.

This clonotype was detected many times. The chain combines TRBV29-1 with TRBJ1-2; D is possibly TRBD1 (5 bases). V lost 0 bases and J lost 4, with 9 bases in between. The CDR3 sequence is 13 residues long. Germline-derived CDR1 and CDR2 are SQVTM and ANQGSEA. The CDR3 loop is CSVEDRDFYGYTF. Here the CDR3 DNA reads TGCAGCGTTGAAGACAGGGATTTCTATGGCTACACCTTC. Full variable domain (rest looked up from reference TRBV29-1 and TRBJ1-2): SAVISQKPSRDICQRGTSLTIQCQVDSQVTMMFWYRQQPGQSLTLIATANQGSEATYESGFVIDKFPISRPNLTFSTLTVSNMSPEDSSIYLCSVEDRDFYGYTFGSGTRLTVV.

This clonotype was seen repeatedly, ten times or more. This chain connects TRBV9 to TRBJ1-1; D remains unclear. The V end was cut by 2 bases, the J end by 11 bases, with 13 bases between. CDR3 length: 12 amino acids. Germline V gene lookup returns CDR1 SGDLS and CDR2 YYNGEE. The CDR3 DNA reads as TGTGCCAGCAGCGTTCGGTACCACGCCGCTTTCTTT. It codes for CASSVRYHAAFF.

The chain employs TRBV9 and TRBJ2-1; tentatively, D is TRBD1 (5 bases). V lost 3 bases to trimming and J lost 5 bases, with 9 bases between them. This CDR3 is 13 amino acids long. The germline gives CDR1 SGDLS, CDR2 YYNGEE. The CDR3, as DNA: TGTGCCAGCAGCGCCCGACAGAACAATGAGCAGTTCTTC. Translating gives CASSARQNNEQFF.

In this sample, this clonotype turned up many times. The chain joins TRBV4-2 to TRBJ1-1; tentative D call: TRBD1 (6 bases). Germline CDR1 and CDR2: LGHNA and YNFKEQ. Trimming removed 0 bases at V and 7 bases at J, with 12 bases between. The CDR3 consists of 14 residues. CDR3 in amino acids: CASSQEGGAGEAFF. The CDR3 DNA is TGTGCCAGCAGCCAAGAAGGGGGGGCGGGTGAAGCTTTCTTT.

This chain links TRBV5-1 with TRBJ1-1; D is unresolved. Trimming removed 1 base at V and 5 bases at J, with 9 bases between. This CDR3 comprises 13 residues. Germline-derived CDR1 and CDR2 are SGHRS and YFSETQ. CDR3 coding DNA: TGCGCCAGCAGCTTGTTCGCGGGAACTGAAGCTTTCTTT. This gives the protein CASSLFAGTEAFF. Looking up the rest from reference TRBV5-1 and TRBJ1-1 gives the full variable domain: KAGVTQTPRYLIKTRGQQVTLSCSPISGHRSVSWYQQTPGQGLQFLFEYFSETQRNKGNFPGRFSGRQFSNSRSEMNVSTLELGDSALYLCASSLFAGTEAFFGQGTRLTVV.

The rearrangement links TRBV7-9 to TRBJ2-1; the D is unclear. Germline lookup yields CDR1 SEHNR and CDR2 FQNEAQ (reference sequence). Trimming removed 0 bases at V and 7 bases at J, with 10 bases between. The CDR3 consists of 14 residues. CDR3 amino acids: CASSLAERRNEQFF. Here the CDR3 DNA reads TGTGCCAGCAGCTTAGCAGAGCGCCGTAATGAGCAGTTCTTC.

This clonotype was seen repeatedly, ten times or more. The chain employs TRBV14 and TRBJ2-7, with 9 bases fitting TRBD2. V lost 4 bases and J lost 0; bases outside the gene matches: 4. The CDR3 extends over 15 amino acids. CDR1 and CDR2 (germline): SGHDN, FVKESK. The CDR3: CASSRRLAVSYEQYF. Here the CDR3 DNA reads TGTGCCAGCAGCCGGCGACTAGCGGTCTCCTACGAGCAGTACTTC.

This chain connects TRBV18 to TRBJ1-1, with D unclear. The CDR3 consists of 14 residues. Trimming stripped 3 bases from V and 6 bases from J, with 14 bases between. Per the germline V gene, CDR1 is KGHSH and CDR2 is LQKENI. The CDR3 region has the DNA TGTGCCAGCTCACCCCGGTCGGGCGACTCTGAAGCTTTCTTT. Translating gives CASSPRSGDSEAFF.

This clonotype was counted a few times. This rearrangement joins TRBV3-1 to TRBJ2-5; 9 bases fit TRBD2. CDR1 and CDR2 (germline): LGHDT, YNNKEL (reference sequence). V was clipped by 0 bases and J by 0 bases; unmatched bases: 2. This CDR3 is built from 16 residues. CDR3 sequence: CASSQESSGDQETQYF. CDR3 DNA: TGTGCCAGCAGCCAAGAGTCTAGCGGGGACCAAGAGACCCAGTACTTC.

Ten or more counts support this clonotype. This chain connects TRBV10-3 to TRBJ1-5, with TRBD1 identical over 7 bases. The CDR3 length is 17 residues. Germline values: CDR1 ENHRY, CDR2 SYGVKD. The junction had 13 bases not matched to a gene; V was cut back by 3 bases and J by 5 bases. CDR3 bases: TGTGCCATCAGTGACCCTATGACAGGGCCCCAGGATCAGCCCCAGCATTTT. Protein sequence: CAISDPMTGPQDQPQHF.

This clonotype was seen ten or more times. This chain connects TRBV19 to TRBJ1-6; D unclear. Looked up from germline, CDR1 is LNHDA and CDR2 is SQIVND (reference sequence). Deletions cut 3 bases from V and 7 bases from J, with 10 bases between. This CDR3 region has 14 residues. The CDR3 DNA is TGTGCCAGTAGTATTCCGGCCTTGAATTCACCCCTCCACTTT. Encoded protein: CASSIPALNSPLHF.

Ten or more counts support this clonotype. CDR3 protein: CASSIVETGGRQPQHF. As DNA, the CDR3 is TGTGCCAGTAGTATAGTCGAGACAGGGGGCCGACAGCCCCAGCATTTT. The V call is TRBV19, the J call TRBJ1-5; 10 positions agree with TRBD1. Trimming at V came to 1 base and at J to 7 bases, leaving 7 bases not matched to a gene. The CDR3 spans 16 residues. Germline CDR1 and CDR2: LNHDA and SQIVND (reference sequence).

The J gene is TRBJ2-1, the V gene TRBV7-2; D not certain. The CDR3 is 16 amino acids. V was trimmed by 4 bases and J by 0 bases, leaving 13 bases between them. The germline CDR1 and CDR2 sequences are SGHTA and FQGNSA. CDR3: CASSSYAGPSYNEQFF. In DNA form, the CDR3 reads TGTGCCAGCAGCTCCTACGCCGGGCCCTCCTACAATGAGCAGTTCTTC.

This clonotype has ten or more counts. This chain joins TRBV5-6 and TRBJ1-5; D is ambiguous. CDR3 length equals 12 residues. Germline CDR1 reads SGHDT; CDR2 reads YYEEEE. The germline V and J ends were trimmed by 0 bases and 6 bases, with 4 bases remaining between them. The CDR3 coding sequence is TGTGCCAGCAGCTTGGGGGCTCAGCCCCAGCATTTT. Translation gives CASSLGAQPQHF.

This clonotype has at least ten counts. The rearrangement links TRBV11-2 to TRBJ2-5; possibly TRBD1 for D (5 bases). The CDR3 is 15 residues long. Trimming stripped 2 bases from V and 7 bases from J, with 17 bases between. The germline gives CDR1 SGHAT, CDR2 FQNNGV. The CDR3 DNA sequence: TGTGCCAGCAGCTTATTTCAGGGCCCGCCCGTGACCCAGTACTTC. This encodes CASSLFQGPPVTQYF.

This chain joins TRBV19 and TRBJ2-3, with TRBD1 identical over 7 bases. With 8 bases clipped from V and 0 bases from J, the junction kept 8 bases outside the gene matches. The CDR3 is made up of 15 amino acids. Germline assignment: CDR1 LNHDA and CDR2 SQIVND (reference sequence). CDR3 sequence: CASRITGVSTDTQYF. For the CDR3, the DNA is TGTGCCAGTCGCATCACAGGGGTGAGCACAGATACGCAGTATTTT.

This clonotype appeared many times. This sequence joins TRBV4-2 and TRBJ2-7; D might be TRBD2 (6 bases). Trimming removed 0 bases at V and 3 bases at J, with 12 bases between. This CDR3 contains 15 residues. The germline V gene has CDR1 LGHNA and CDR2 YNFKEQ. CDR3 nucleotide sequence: TGTGCCAGCAGCCAAGAAGGAGGGACCTACTACGAGCAGTACTTC. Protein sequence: CASSQEGGTYYEQYF.

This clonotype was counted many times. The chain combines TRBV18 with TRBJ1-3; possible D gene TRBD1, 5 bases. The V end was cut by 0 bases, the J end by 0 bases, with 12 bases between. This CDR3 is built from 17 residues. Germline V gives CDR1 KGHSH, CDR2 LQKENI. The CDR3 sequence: CASSPPYRTISGNTIYF. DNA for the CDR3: TGTGCCAGCTCACCACCGTACAGGACGATCTCTGGAAACACCATATATTTT.

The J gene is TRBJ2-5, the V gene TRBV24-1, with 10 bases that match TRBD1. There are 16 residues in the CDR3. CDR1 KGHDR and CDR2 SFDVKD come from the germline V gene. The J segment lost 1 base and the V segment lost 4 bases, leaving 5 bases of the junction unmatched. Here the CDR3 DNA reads TGTGCCACCAGTGAGCCCGGGACAGGGGTCCAAGAGACCCAGTACTTC. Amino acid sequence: CATSEPGTGVQETQYF.

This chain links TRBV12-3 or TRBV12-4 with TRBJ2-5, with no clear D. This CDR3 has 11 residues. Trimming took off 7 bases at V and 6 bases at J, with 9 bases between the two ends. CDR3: CASKYGQTQYF. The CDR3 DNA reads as TGTGCCAGCAAGTACGGTCAGACCCAGTACTTC.

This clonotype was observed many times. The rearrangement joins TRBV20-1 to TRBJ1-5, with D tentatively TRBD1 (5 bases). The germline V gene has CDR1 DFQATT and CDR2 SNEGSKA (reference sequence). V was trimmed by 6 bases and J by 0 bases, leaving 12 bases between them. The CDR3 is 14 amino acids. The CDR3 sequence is CSAWRGYSNQPQHF. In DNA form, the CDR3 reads TGCAGTGCCTGGAGGGGCTATAGCAATCAGCCCCAGCATTTT.

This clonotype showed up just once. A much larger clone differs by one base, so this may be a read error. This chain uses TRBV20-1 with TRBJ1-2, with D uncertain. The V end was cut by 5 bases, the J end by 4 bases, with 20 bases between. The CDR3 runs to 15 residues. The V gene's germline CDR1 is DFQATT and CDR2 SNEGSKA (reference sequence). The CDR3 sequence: CSAWEGGNPSYGYTF. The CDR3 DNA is TGCAGTGCTTGGGAGGGCGGAAACCCGAGCTATGGCTACACCTTC.